The next 16 T cell receptor beta chains were all read from a single sample in a study of CD8 T cells in Susac syndrome. Reverse transcription of roughly 0.5 to 1 ug RNA was performed with random hexamers. TCRdb re-derived calls from the immunoSEQ multiplex PCR reads in MiXCR, one entry per CDR3 protein. The table has about 66,000 distinct CDR3 sequences, approximately 94% seen once. Sequencing was performed on CD8+ T cells from PBMCs. The receptor set was obtained from a human donor with multiple sclerosis.

The gene calls are TRBV7-9 and TRBJ2-7, with 8 nucleotides matching TRBD1. The CDR3 has 15 residues. V trimming: 5 bases; J trimming: 4 bases; junction bases outside the gene matches: 10. Germline loops: CDR1 SEHNR, CDR2 FQNEAQ (reference sequence). The CDR3 loop is CASSDEQGDVYEQYF. CDR3 coding DNA: TGTGCCAGCAGCGACGAACAGGGGGATGTGTACGAGCAGTACTTC.

As DNA, the CDR3 is TGTGCCAGCAGTGGGGCTAGTCCGGTCACAGATACGCAGTATTTT. Its protein product is CASSGASPVTDTQYF. The gene calls are TRBV2 and TRBJ2-3; D is uncertain. The CDR3 spans 15 residues. Trimming pared 4 bases from V and 2 bases from J, leaving 13 bases between. Per the germline V gene, CDR1 is SNHLY and CDR2 is FYNNEI.

The V and J genes are TRBV20-1 and TRBJ2-3; 10 nucleotides align to TRBD1. V trimming: 2 bases; J trimming: 3 bases; junction bases outside the gene matches: 5. The V gene's germline CDR1 is DFQATT and CDR2 SNEGSKA (reference sequence). CDR3 length: 15 amino acids. Written as DNA, the CDR3 is TGCAGTGCTAGAACCGGGACAGGGGAAACAGATACGCAGTATTTT. This encodes CSARTGTGETDTQYF.

The chain uses TRBV27 and TRBJ2-2, with TRBD1 matching over 9 bases. J gave up 1 base and V 8 bases, and 8 bases lay outside the gene matches. Germline CDR1 MNHEY, CDR2 SMNVEV (reference sequence). The CDR3 covers 16 residues. DNA of the CDR3: TGTGCCAGCGGGGGACAGGGTAGAAGGAACACCGGGGAGCTGTTTTTT. Residues: CASGGQGRRNTGELFF.

Here the CDR3 DNA reads TGTGCCAGCAGTCTGGGAGAAGCTGAGCAGTTCTTC. Encoded protein: CASSLGEAEQFF. The chain has TRBV7-2 and TRBJ2-1; D is perhaps TRBD2 (5 bases). The V end lost 6 bases, the J end lost 9 bases, and 12 bases lay between the germline ends. The CDR3 spans 12 residues. Looked up from germline, CDR1 is SGHTA and CDR2 is FQGNSA.

The chain employs TRBV4-1 and TRBJ2-2; D uncertain. The CDR3 has 16 residues. Germline CDR1 reads MGHRA; CDR2 reads YSYEKL. The V gene lost 4 bases and the J gene lost 5 bases, with 17 bases spanning the gap. The CDR3 DNA is TGCGCCAGCAGCCGCTCAGACTTTGCTGGGACCGGGGAGCTGTTTTTT. Its protein is CASSRSDFAGTGELFF.

The rearrangement joins TRBV28 to TRBJ2-1; 9 nucleotides line up with TRBD1. Germline trimming cut 5 bases from V and 4 bases from J; bases unmatched to any gene: 9. Germline V gene lookup returns CDR1 MDHEN and CDR2 SYDVKM. The CDR3 runs to 16 residues. Here the CDR3 reads CASSGSTGGFYNEQFF. The CDR3 DNA reads TGTGCCAGCAGTGGATCGACAGGGGGATTTTACAATGAGCAGTTCTTC.

The CDR3 spells CASSVGQFGNTIYF. The CDR3 DNA reads as TGTGCCAGCAGCGTGGGACAGTTTGGAAACACCATATATTTT. The J gene is TRBJ1-3, the V gene TRBV5-4; 7 bases line up with TRBD1. The germline V gene encodes CDR1 SGHNT and CDR2 YYREEE (reference sequence). V dropped 4 bases and J dropped 3; count of bases not matched to a gene: 4. The CDR3 spans 14 residues.

This sequence joins TRBV3-1 and TRBJ2-7, with 7 nucleotides matching TRBD1. V lost 5 bases to trimming and J lost 4 bases; unmatched junction nucleotides: 20. This CDR3 is 18 amino acids long. CDR1 and CDR2 (germline): LGHDT, YNNKEL (reference sequence). The CDR3 loop reads CASSVRQGSLGWVYEQYF. The CDR3 DNA reads TGTGCCAGCAGCGTTCGACAGGGATCCCTTGGATGGGTGTACGAGCAGTACTTC.

This clonotype was picked up one time. V and J are TRBV4-1 and TRBJ1-2; D is uncertain. Per the germline V gene, CDR1 is MGHRA and CDR2 is YSYEKL. The CDR3 has 14 residues. Trimming took off 0 bases at V and 4 bases at J, with 9 bases between the two ends. The CDR3 reads CASSQDHFSYGYTF. The CDR3, as DNA: TGCGCCAGCAGCCAAGATCATTTCAGCTATGGCTACACCTTC.

This chain links TRBV24-1 with TRBJ2-7, with D hard to call. CDR3 length: 13 residues. Germline V gene sequence: CDR1 KGHDR, CDR2 SFDVKD. V was clipped by 1 base and J by 3 bases, with 6 bases between them. CDR3 loop: CATSDFNSYEQYF. CDR3 in DNA: TGTGCCACCAGTGATTTCAACAGCTACGAGCAGTACTTC.

The CDR3 loop is CASSPGGTGTYEQYF. In DNA form, the CDR3 reads TGTGCCAGCAGCCCAGGGGGGACAGGGACCTACGAGCAGTACTTC. V gene TRBV6-1 combines with J gene TRBJ2-7; 9 bases align to TRBD1. Germline lookup yields CDR1 MNHNS and CDR2 SASEGT. V was clipped by 6 bases and J by 2 bases; unmatched bases: 8. The CDR3 is 15 amino acids.

The chain employs TRBV21-1 and TRBJ2-1. TRBV21-1 is a listed pseudogene. CDR3 length equals 11 residues. The CDR3 nucleotides read TGTGCCAGCAGCAAAGACAATGAGCAGTTCTTC. It specifies CASSKDNEQFF.

CDR3 amino acids: CASSSPTTGAEQFF. The CDR3 DNA reads TGTGCCAGCAGTTCCCCAACGACGGGCGCTGAGCAGTTCTTC. The chain carries TRBV12-3 or TRBV12-4 and TRBJ2-1, with D unclear. The CDR3 is 14 amino acids. V was cut by 4 bases and J by 9 bases, with 16 bases left in between.

The V and J genes are TRBV7-3 and TRBJ1-2, with no clear D. This CDR3 is built from 13 residues. Germline CDR1 reads SGHTA; CDR2 reads FQGTGA. V shed 4 bases and J shed 4 bases, with 10 bases lying between them. In DNA form, the CDR3 reads TGTGCCAGCAGCTCGTCGGACGGCTATGGCTACACCTTC. Amino acid sequence: CASSSSDGYGYTF.

The chain uses TRBV9 and TRBJ1-2; D ambiguous. Germline assignment: CDR1 SGDLS and CDR2 YYNGEE. The CDR3 is 12 amino acids. The V gene lost 0 bases and the J gene lost 7 bases, with 7 bases spanning the gap. The DNA of the CDR3 is TGTGCCAGCAGCGTAGAAGGGTTTGGCTACACCTTC. Translating it yields CASSVEGFGYTF. The whole variable domain, filled in from reference TRBV9 and TRBJ1-2, reads DSGVTQTPKHLITATGQRVTLRCSPRSGDLSVYWYQQSLDQGLQFLIQYYNGEERAKGNILERFSAQQFPDLHSELNLSSLELGDSALYFCASSVEGFGYTFGSGTRLTVV.